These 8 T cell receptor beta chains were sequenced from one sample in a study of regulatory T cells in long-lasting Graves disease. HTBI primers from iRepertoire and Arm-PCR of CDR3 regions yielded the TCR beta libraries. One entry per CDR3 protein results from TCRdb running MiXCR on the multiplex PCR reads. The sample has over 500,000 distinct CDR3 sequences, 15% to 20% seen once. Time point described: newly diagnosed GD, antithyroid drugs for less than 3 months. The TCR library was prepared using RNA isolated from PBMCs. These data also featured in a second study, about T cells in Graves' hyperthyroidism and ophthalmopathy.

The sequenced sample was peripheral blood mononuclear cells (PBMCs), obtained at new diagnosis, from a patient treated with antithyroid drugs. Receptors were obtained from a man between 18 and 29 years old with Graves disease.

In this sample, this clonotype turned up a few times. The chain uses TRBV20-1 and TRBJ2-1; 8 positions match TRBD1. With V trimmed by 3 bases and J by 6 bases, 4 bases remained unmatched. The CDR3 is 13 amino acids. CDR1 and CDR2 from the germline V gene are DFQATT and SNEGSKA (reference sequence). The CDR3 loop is CSASRDRGNEQFF. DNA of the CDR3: TGCAGTGCTAGTCGAGACAGGGGCAATGAGCAGTTCTTC.

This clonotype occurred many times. CDR3 nucleotide sequence: TGTGCCAGCAGTTACGTGGCCATCGGGGGAGTGAACACTGAAGCTTTCTTT. Translation: CASSYVAIGGVNTEAFF. The chain uses TRBV6-5 and TRBJ1-1; tentative D call: TRBD1 (5 bases). Trimming left V 2 bases short and J 0 bases short, with 16 bases between. This CDR3 has 17 residues. Germline V gene sequence: CDR1 MNHEY, CDR2 SVGAGI.

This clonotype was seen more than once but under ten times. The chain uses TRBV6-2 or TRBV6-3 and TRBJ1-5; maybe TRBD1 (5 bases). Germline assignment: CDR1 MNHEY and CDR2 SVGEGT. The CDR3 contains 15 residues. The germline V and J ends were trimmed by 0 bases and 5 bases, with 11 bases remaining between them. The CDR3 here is CASSYSKGSDQPQHF. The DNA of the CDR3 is TGTGCCAGCAGTTACTCAAAGGGGTCAGATCAGCCCCAGCATTTT.

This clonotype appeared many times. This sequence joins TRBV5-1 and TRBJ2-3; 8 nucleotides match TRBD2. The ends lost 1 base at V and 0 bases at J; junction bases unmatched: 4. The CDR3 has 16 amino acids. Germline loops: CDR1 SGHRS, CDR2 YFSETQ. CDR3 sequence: CASSLFPSGSTDTQYF. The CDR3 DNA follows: TGCGCCAGCAGCTTGTTTCCTAGCGGGAGCACAGATACGCAGTATTTT.

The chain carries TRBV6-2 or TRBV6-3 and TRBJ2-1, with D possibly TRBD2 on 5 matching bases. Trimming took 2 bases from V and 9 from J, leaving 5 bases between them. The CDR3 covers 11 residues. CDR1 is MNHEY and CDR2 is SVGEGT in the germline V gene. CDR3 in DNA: TGTGCCAGCAGTTACGGGAGTGAGCAGTTCTTC. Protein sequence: CASSYGSEQFF.

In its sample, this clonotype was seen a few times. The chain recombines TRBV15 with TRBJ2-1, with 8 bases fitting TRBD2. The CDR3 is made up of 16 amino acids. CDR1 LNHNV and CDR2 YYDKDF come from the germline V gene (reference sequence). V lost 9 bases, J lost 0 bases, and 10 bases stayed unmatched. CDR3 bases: TGTGCCACGACCGGGAGGGGGGACCGCTCCTACAATGAGCAGTTCTTC. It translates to CATTGRGDRSYNEQFF.

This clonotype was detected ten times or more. The CDR3 DNA follows: TGTGCCAGCAGCTTAGAAGCAGGCGAGCAGTACTTC. It codes for CASSLEAGEQYF. This sequence joins TRBV11-3 and TRBJ2-7; no clear D. The CDR3 extends over 12 amino acids. Germline V gene lookup returns CDR1 SGHNT and CDR2 YENEEA. The germline V and J ends were trimmed by 0 bases and 6 bases, with 6 bases remaining between them.

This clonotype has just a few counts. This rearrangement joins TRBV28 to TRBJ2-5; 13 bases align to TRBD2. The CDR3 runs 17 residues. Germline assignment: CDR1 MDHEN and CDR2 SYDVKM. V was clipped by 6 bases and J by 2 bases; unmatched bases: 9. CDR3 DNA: TGTGCCAGCAGGACCGGGACTAGCGGGACTAAACAAGAGACCCAGTACTTC. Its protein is CASRTGTSGTKQETQYF.